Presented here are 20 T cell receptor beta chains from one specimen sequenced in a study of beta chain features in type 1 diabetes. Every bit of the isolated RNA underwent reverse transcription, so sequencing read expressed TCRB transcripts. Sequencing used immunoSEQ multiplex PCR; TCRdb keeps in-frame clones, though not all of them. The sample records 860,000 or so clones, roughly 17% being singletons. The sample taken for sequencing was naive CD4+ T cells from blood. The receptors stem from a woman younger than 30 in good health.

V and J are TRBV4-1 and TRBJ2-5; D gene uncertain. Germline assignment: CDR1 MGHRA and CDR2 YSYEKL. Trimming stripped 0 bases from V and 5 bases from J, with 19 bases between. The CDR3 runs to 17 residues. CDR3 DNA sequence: TGCGCCAGCAGCCAAGAAAGTTCCCACTTCCCCGCCGAGACCCAGTACTTC. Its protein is CASSQESSHFPAETQYF.

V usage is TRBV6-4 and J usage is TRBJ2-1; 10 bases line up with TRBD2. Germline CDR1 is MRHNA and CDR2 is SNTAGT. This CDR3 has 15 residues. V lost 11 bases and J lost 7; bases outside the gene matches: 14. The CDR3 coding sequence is TGTGCCCTAGAGTTCGGGGCTAGCGGGAGTAATGAGCAGTTCTTC. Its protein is CALEFGASGSNEQFF.

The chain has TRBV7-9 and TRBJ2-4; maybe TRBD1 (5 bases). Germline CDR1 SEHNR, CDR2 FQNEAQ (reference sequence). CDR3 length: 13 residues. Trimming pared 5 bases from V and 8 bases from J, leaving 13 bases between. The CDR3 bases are TGTGCCAGCAGCCTAGGGGTTGTGGACATTCAGTACTTC. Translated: CASSLGVVDIQYF.

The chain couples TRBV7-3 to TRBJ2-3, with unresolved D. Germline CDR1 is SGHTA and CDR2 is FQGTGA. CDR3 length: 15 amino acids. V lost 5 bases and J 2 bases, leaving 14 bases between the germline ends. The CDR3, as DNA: TGTGCCAGCAGCCCTCAACTGGGCTACACAGATACGCAGTATTTT. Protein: CASSPQLGYTDTQYF.

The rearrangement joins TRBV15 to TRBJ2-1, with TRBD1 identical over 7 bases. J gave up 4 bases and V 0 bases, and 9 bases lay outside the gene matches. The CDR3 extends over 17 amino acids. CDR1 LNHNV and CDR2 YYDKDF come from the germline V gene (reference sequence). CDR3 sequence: CATSRDRRTGPYNEQFF. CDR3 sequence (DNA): TGTGCCACCAGCAGAGATCGCCGGACAGGTCCTTACAATGAGCAGTTCTTC.

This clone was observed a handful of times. The CDR3 DNA reads as TGTGCCAGCAGTTTGGGTCTCGGCTCCTACAATGAGCAGTTCTTC. Translation: CASSLGLGSYNEQFF. The rearrangement uses TRBV28 and TRBJ2-1; no clear D gene. The germline CDR1 and CDR2 sequences are MDHEN and SYDVKM. The V end was cut by 3 bases, the J end by 0 bases, with 9 bases between. The CDR3 has 15 amino acids. The full variable domain, its missing parts supplied by reference TRBV28 and TRBJ2-1, is DVKVTQSSRYLVKRTGEKVFLECVQDMDHENMFWYRQDPGLGLRLIYFSYDVKMKEKGDIPEGYSVSREKKERFSLILESASTNQTSMYLCASSLGLGSYNEQFFGPGTRLTVL.

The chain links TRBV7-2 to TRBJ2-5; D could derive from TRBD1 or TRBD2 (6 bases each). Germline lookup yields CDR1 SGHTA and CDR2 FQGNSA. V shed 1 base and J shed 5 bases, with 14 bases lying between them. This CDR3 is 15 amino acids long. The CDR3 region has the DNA TGTGCCAGCAGCTTAGGAGTAAGGGGGGTTGAGACCCAGTACTTC. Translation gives CASSLGVRGVETQYF. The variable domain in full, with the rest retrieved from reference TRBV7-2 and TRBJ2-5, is GAGVSQSPSNKVTEKGKDVELRCDPISGHTALYWYRQSLGQGLEFLIYFQGNSAPDKSGLPSDRFSAERTGGSVSTLTIQRTQQEDSAVYLCASSLGVRGVETQYFGPGTRLLVL.

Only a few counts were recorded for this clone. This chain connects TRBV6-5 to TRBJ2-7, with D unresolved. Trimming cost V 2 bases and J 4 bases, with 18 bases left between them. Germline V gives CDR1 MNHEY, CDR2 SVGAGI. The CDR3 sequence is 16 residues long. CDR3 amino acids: CASSYPARTDAYEQYF. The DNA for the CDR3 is TGTGCCAGCAGTTACCCCGCTAGAACGGACGCTTACGAGCAGTACTTC.

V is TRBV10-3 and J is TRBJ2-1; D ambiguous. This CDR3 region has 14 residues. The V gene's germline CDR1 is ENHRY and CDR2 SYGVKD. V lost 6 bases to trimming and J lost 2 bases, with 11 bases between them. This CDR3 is CAISLSSAYNEQFF. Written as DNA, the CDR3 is TGTGCCATCAGCCTTAGCAGTGCCTACAATGAGCAGTTCTTC.

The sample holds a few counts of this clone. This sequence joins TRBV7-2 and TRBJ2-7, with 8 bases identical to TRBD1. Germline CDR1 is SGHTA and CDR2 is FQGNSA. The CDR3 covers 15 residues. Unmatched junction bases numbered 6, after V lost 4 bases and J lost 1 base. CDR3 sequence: CASSSQGGWSYEQYF. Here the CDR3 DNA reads TGTGCCAGCAGCTCACAGGGGGGCTGGTCCTACGAGCAGTACTTC.

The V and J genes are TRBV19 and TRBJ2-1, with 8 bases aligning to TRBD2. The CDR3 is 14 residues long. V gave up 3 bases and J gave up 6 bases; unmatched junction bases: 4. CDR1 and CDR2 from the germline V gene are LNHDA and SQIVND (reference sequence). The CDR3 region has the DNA TGTGCCAGTAGTATGGAGCGGGAGTTCAATGAGCAGTTCTTC. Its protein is CASSMEREFNEQFF.

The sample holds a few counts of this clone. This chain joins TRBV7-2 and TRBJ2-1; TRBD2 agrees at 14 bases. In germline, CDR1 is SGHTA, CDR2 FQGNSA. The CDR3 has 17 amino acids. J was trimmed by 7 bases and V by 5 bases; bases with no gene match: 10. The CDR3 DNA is TGTGCCAGCAGCCCTCACGTCGGGACTAGCGGGAGTAATGAGCAGTTCTTC. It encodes CASSPHVGTSGSNEQFF.

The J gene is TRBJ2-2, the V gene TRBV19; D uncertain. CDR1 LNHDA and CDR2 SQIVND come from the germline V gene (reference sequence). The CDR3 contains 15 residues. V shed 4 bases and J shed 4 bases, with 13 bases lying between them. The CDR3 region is CASSTFILPTGELFF. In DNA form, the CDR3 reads TGTGCCAGTAGTACGTTCATACTACCCACCGGGGAGCTGTTTTTT.

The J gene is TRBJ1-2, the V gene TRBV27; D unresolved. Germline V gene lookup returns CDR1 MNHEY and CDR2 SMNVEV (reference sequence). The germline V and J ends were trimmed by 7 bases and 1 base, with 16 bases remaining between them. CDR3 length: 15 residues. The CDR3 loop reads CASTTLLGSNYGYTF. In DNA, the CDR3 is TGTGCCAGCACCACCCTTCTGGGCAGTAACTATGGCTACACCTTC.

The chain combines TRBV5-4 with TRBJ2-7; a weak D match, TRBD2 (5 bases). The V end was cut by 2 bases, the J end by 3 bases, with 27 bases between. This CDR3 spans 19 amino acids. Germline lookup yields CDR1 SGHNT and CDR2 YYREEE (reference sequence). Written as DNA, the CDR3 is TGTGCCAGCAGCTTCCGGGATCACATTAATCAGAAACACTTCTACGAGCAGTACTTC. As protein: CASSFRDHINQKHFYEQYF.

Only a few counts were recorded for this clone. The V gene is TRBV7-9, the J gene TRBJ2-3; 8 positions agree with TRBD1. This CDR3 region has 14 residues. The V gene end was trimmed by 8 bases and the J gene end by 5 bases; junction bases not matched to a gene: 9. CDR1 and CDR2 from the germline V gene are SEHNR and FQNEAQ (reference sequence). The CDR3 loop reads CASLHGQGGDTQYF. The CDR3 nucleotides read TGTGCCAGCCTACACGGACAGGGTGGAGATACGCAGTATTTT.

CDR3 DNA: TGTGCCAGCAGCCAAGTCTGGGGGCGGTACGAGCAGTACTTC. Protein product: CASSQVWGRYEQYF. The V and J genes are TRBV14 and TRBJ2-7, with a weak D call TRBD1 (6 bases). CDR1 and CDR2 from the germline V gene are SGHDN and FVKESK. V lost 1 base to trimming and J lost 4 bases, with 11 bases between them. The length of the CDR3 is 14 residues.

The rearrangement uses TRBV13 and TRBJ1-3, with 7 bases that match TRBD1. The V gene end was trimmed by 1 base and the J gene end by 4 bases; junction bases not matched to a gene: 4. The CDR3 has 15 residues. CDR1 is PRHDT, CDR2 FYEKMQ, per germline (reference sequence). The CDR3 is CASSLVAQGGNTIYF. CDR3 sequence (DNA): TGTGCCAGCAGCTTAGTAGCACAGGGGGGAAACACCATATATTTT.

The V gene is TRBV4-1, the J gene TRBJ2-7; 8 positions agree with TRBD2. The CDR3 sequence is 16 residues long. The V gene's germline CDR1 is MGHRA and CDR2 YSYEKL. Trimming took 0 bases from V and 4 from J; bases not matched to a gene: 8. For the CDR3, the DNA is TGCGCCAGCAGCCAAGAAAAGGGAACGGGAGGGTACGAGCAGTACTTC. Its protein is CASSQEKGTGGYEQYF.

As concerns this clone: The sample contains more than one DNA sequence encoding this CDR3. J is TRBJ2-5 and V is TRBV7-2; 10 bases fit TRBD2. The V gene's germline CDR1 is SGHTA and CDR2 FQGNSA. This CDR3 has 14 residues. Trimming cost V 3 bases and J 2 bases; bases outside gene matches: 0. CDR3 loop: CASSLGLAQETQYF. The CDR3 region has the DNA TGTGCCAGCAGCTTGGGACTAGCGCAAGAGACCCAGTACTTC.